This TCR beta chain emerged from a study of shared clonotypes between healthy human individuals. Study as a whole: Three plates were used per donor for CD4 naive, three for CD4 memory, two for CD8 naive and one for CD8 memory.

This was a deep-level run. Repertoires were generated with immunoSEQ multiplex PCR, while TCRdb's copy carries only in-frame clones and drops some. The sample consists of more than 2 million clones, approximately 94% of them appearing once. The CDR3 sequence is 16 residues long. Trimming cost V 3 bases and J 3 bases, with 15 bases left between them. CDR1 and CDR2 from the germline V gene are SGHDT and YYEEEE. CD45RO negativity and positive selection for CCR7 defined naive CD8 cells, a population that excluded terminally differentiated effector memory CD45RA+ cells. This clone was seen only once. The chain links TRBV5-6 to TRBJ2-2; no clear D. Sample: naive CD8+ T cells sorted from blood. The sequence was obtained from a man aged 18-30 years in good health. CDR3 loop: CASSSRVGRDTGELFF. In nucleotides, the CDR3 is TGTGCCAGCAGCTCCCGGGTGGGTAGGGACACCGGGGAGCTGTTTTTT.